This T cell receptor beta chain was obtained from a study of blood T cell repertoires in COVID-19 (TCRdb year 2020). Context from the whole study: Collaborator samples came from the United States, Italy and Spain and covered acute and convalescent phases of COVID-19. Samples came from the ongoing ImmuneRACE study (first 160 participants) plus 1,254 subjects from 6 global collaborators. Where available, HLA class I and class II types were taken from metadata supplied by the sample provider and were not determined by assay-based typing. Deeply sampled blood TCRbeta repertoires from subjects exposed to, actively infected with, or recovered from COVID-19 were included in the dataset. A de-identified subject ID, COVID-19 status, age in years and sex were almost always included in the sample metadata. The prospective study material was composed of cDNA or gDNA derived from T cells, B-cell-depleted T cells, or PBMCs. A freely available public database, intended as a resource for researchers studying the immune response to SARS-CoV-2, is where the repertoires were released. Results and caveats for the whole study, not just this receptor: How much clinical and demographic metadata was included differed by source and by participant, and the metadata was provided uncurated.

TCRbeta CDR3 regions were amplified from genomic DNA using the immunoSEQ Assay, a bias-controlled multiplex PCR. From the authors' description of their analysis: Within the assay, amplification of reference gene primers was used to estimate how many nucleated cells each sample contained. To quantify the absolute abundance of each unique TCRbeta CDR3 rearrangement, sequence reads were collapsed and filtered. For each sample, productive Simpson clonality was calculated by taking the square root of Simpson's diversity index across productive rearrangements. Held by TCRdb, this immuneACCESS table contains in-frame sequences only and omits some clones. Under half of the omission traces to an unresolved V gene where checked; the cause of the rest is unknown. The D gene and trimming were derived from the DNA, and the V and J assignments and clone size from that table. The sample records 150,000 to 200,000 clones, about 86% of which are singletons. About 7.3% of the sample is held by the ten biggest clonotypes.

In the case of this clone: This clone's antigen is unknown. No per-base quality is available; no much larger clone lies one base away.

From cysteine to phenylalanine, the CDR3 is 15 amino acids long. This entry keeps only the CDR3 DNA: 45 bases, framed from base 1. Trimming takes 3 bases from V and 0 bases from J, and the germline ends sit 12 bases apart. CDR1 and CDR2, looked up from the germline V gene (reference sequence), are DFQATT and SNEGSKA. Each collaborating institution followed its own protocols to collect whole blood in K2EDTA tubes. For TCRbeta analysis, collaborators shipped samples in one of three forms: frozen whole blood, isolated PBMCs, or DNA extracted from either of those sample types. This TCR derives from a man aged 50-59 years with active or convalescent COVID-19. The sample comprised peripheral blood. The rearranged chain carries TRBV20-1 and TRBJ2-1, and TRBD2 may be the D gene, going by 5 matching bases. The DNA sequence reads TGCAGTGCTAGTCAGAGCGGCCTCTCCTACAATGAGCAGTTCTTC. It is translated as CSASQSGLSYNEQFF.